Below, 13 T cell receptor beta chains from the same sample are listed, as sequenced in a study of cytomegalovirus exposure and HLA in healthy donors. Amplification used 60 Vbeta primers and 13 Jbeta primers. Using immunoSEQ multiplex PCR, the repertoire was profiled, and TCRdb retains in-frame clones only, with some absent. The sample holds roughly 150,000 clones, around 73% seen once. The material sequenced was PBMCs. These receptors were taken from a male donor in good health and CMV-seronegative.

The chain recombines TRBV28 with TRBJ1-3, with a tentative D call TRBD1 (6 bases). V gave up 3 bases and J gave up 0 bases, with 12 bases separating them. CDR1 is MDHEN, CDR2 SYDVKM, per germline. This CDR3 spans 16 amino acids. The DNA for the CDR3 is TGTGCCAGCAGTTTCCAGGGGACGTTCTCTGGAAACACCATATATTTT. Translating gives CASSFQGTFSGNTIYF. The variable domain in full, completed from reference TRBV28 and TRBJ1-3, reads DVKVTQSSRYLVKRTGEKVFLECVQDMDHENMFWYRQDPGLGLRLIYFSYDVKMKEKGDIPEGYSVSREKKERFSLILESASTNQTSMYLCASSFQGTFSGNTIYFGEGSWLTVV.

The chain joins TRBV19 to TRBJ1-5; D ambiguous. Per the germline V gene, CDR1 is LNHDA and CDR2 is SQIVND (reference sequence). V was trimmed by 2 bases and J by 0 bases, leaving 8 bases between them. This CDR3 spans 15 amino acids. The CDR3 protein is CASSISDFSNQPQHF. CDR3 sequence (DNA): TGTGCCAGTAGTATAAGTGACTTTAGCAATCAGCCCCAGCATTTT.

The rearrangement uses TRBV11-1 and TRBJ2-1; 11 nucleotides match TRBD2. This CDR3 is 15 amino acids long. The V segment lost 4 bases and the J segment 8 bases; nucleotides outside the gene matches: 7. From germline, CDR1 is SGHAT and CDR2 FQDESV (reference sequence). The DNA of the CDR3 is TGTGCCAGCAGCTCCGGGACTAGCGGTGTGGATGAGCAGTTCTTC. Translation gives CASSSGTSGVDEQFF.

The V gene is TRBV6-6, the J gene TRBJ2-5; 8 positions match TRBD1. Trimming removed 5 bases from V and 5 bases from J; junction bases left unmatched: 7. The CDR3 has 14 amino acids. CDR1 MNHNY and CDR2 SVGAGI come from the germline V gene (reference sequence). CDR3 DNA sequence: TGTGCCAGCAGTCACCACCAGGGGGCTGAGACCCAGTACTTC. It yields the protein CASSHHQGAETQYF.

The count of this clone is one. This rearrangement joins TRBV5-1 to TRBJ1-2; the D gene is possibly TRBD1 (6 bases). Trimming took 0 bases from V and 6 from J, leaving 18 bases between them. Per the germline V gene, CDR1 is SGHRS and CDR2 is YFSETQ. This CDR3 spans 16 amino acids. The CDR3 protein is CASSLDGGGVLDGYTF. As DNA, the CDR3 is TGCGCCAGCAGCTTGGACGGGGGGGGCGTTCTTGATGGCTACACCTTC.

The chain joins TRBV5-4 to TRBJ2-2; 7 nucleotides align to TRBD2. Germline assignment: CDR1 SGHNT and CDR2 YYREEE (reference sequence). The CDR3 covers 14 residues. V dropped 2 bases and J dropped 4; count of bases not matched to a gene: 2. The CDR3 nucleotides read TGTGCCAGCAGCTTTGGGGGGGGCACCGGGGAGCTGTTTTTT. It specifies CASSFGGGTGELFF.

The chain uses TRBV18 and TRBJ1-1; 9 nucleotides align to TRBD1. V shed 5 bases and J 4 bases; nucleotides not matched to a gene: 8. The germline CDR1 and CDR2 sequences are KGHSH and LQKENI. This CDR3 is built from 15 residues. The CDR3 loop reads CASSRTGDGSTEAFF. Written as DNA, the CDR3 is TGTGCCAGCTCAAGGACAGGGGATGGTAGCACTGAAGCTTTCTTT.

V and J are TRBV9 and TRBJ2-7; tentatively, D is TRBD2 (5 bases). Per germline, CDR1 SGDLS and CDR2 YYNGEE. Trimming removed 2 bases from V and 1 base from J, with 13 bases in between. The CDR3 covers 15 residues. The CDR3, as DNA: TGTGCCAGCAGCGTGGACTCAGCCCCTTCCTACGAGCAGTACTTC. Translating it yields CASSVDSAPSYEQYF.

This chain connects TRBV7-9 to TRBJ2-7; a weak D match, TRBD1 (5 bases). Germline-derived CDR1 and CDR2 are SEHNR and FQNEAQ (reference sequence). The V end was cut by 6 bases, the J end by 6 bases, with 12 bases between. The CDR3 loop spans 12 amino acids. This chain's CDR3 is CASSQGTGEQYF. The CDR3 coding sequence is TGTGCCAGCAGTCAGGGAACGGGCGAGCAGTACTTC.

The chain carries TRBV5-1 and TRBJ2-3; D perhaps matches TRBD1 (6 bases). This CDR3 region has 14 residues. Germline CDR1 and CDR2: SGHRS and YFSETQ. V was clipped by 2 bases and J by 0 bases, with 7 bases between them. The CDR3 DNA follows: TGCGCCAGCAGCTTTACAGGGAGCACAGATACGCAGTATTTT. Its protein is CASSFTGSTDTQYF.

The rearrangement uses TRBV7-2 and TRBJ2-7; no clear D gene. The V end was cut by 1 base, the J end by 3 bases, with 7 bases between. Germline V CDR1 and CDR2: SGHTA, FQGNSA. There are 13 residues in the CDR3. The CDR3 nucleotides are TGTGCCAGCAGCTTAGGAGCTATCTACGAGCAGTACTTC. Protein: CASSLGAIYEQYF.

Concerning this clone: The junction departs from the called germline gene at one end, perhaps through a read error. V usage is TRBV7-9 and J usage is TRBJ2-3; no definite D call. This CDR3 is 12 amino acids long. Germline V gene lookup returns CDR1 SEHNR and CDR2 FQNEAQ (reference sequence). As DNA, the CDR3 is TGTTCCAGCAGATACATCACAGATACGCAGTATTTT. This translates into CSSRYITDTQYF.

This sequence joins TRBV30 and TRBJ1-3; the D gene is possibly TRBD1 (6 bases). Trimming removed 1 base from V and 0 bases from J, with 7 bases in between. The CDR3 loop spans 14 amino acids. CDR1 and CDR2 (germline): GTSNPN, SVGIG (reference sequence). The CDR3 DNA reads as TGTGCCTGGAGTGGGACAGCCTCTGGAAACACCATATATTTT. Amino acids: CAWSGTASGNTIYF.